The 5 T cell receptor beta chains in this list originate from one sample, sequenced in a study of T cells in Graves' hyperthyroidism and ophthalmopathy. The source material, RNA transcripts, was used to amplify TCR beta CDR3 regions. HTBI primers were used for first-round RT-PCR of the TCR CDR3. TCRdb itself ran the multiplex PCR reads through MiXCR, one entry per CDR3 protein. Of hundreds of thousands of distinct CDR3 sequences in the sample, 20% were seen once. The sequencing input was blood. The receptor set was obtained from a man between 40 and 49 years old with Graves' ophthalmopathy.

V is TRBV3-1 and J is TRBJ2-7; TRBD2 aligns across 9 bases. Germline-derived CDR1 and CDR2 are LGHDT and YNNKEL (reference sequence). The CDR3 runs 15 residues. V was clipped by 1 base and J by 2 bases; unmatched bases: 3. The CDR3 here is CASSQGGGGAYEQYF. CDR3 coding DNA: TGTGCCAGCAGCCAAGGCGGCGGGGGGGCCTACGAGCAGTACTTC.

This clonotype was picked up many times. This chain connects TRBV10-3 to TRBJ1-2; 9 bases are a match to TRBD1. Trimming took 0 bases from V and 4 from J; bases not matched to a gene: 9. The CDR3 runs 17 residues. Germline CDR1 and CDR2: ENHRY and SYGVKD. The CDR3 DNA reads TGTGCCATCAGTGAGTCGTTGACCCCGGGACAGGGCTATGGCTACACCTTC. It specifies CAISESLTPGQGYGYTF.

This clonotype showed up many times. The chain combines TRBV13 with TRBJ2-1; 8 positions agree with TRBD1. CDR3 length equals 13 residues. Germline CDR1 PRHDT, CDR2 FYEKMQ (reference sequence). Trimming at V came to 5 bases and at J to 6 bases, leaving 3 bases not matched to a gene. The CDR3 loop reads CASSKGTGNEQFF. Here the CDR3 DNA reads TGTGCCAGCAGCAAAGGGACAGGCAATGAGCAGTTCTTC. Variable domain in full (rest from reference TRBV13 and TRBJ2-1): AAGVIQSPRHLIKEKRETATLKCYPIPRHDTVYWYQQGPGQDPQFLISFYEKMQSDKGSIPDRFSAQQFSDYHSELNMSSLELGDSALYFCASSKGTGNEQFFGPGTRLTVL.

The CDR3, as DNA: TGTGCCTGGAGGAGAAGGGAGCATACAGATACGCAGTATTTT. It codes for CAWRRREHTDTQYF. V is TRBV30 and J is TRBJ2-3; perhaps TRBD2 as D (5 bases). Germline CDR1 and CDR2: GTSNPN and SVGIG (reference sequence). Trimming took 3 bases from V and 3 from J, leaving 13 bases between them. This CDR3 contains 14 residues.

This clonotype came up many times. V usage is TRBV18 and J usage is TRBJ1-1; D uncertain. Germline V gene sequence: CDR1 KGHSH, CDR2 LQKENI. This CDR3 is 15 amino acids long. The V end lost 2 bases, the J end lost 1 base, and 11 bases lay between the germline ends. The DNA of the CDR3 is TGTGCCAGCTCACCAAAGGAGGTGTCGAACACTGAAGCTTTCTTT. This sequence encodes CASSPKEVSNTEAFF.